Each of the 32 T cell receptor beta chains below was sequenced from the same sample in a study of blood T cells in healthy people across ages. Primers used in a second PCR of roughly 7 to 12 cycles were a sample-barcoded 5' primer and a J-beta primer mix. Via MiXCR, TCRdb re-called the 5' RACE reads, giving one row per CDR3 protein. The sample carries about 720,000 distinct CDR3 sequences, 20% to 25% recorded once. Another study also made use of these data, one on T cells of mothers and their children.

The sample taken for sequencing was blood. These receptors were collected from a boy aged 5-17 years in good health.

The V gene is TRBV23-1, the J gene TRBJ2-4, with D possibly TRBD1 on 5 matching bases. TRBV23-1 has ORF status, its function being uncertain. The V end lost 8 bases, the J end lost 1 base, and 9 bases lay between the germline ends. The CDR3 is 13 amino acids. The CDR3 nucleotides read TGCGCCAGCGGAAACAGGGCCAAAAACATTCAGTACTTC. It codes for CASGNRAKNIQYF.

The chain uses TRBV29-1 and TRBJ2-1; D is perhaps TRBD1 (5 bases). The CDR3 has 15 amino acids. Germline-derived CDR1 and CDR2 are SQVTM and ANQGSEA. With 7 bases removed from V and 0 bases from J, the gap between germline ends came to 16 bases. CDR3 nucleotide sequence: TGCAGCGCCCACAGGTACAGTGTCTCCTACAATGAGCAGTTCTTC. Its translation is CSAHRYSVSYNEQFF.

This clonotype was counted only a few times. This chain links TRBV7-2 with TRBJ1-6; D is undetermined. Trimming left V 2 bases short and J 5 bases short, with 10 bases between. Germline V gene lookup returns CDR1 SGHTA and CDR2 FQGNSA. The CDR3 extends over 15 amino acids. CDR3 residues: CASSLQAPDNSPLHF. CDR3 coding DNA: TGTGCCAGCAGCTTACAGGCCCCAGATAATTCACCCCTCCACTTT.

This clonotype was counted only a few times. CDR3 nucleotide sequence: TGTGCCAGCAGTTACATGGCGGGGACTGAAGCTTTCTTT. As protein: CASSYMAGTEAFF. The chain couples TRBV6-5 to TRBJ1-1; D uncertain. Germline V lookup: CDR1 MNHEY, CDR2 SVGAGI. The length of the CDR3 is 13 residues. The V and J ends lost 2 bases and 5 bases respectively, with 9 bases between them.

This clonotype was picked up a small number of times. This chain joins TRBV7-8 and TRBJ2-6; D uncertain. The CDR3 has 15 residues. The germline V gene encodes CDR1 SGHVS and CDR2 FQNEAQ. Trimming pared 6 bases from V and 0 bases from J, leaving 9 bases between. The CDR3 DNA reads as TGTGCCAGCAGTGAAGGGCCCTCTGGGGCCAACGTCCTGACTTTC. This encodes CASSEGPSGANVLTF.

The table lists this clonotype with a few counts. This rearrangement joins TRBV6-5 to TRBJ2-7, with D uncertain. This CDR3 has 15 amino acids. CDR1 and CDR2 (germline): MNHEY, SVGAGI. V was shortened by 0 bases and J by 3 bases, with 12 bases between the two germline ends. The CDR3 spells CASSYSRPENYEQYF. Written as DNA, the CDR3 is TGTGCCAGCAGTTACTCGCGCCCCGAGAACTACGAGCAGTACTTC.

The rearrangement joins TRBV12-3 or TRBV12-4 to TRBJ2-1; no reliable D call. The J call may not be correct, given that the DNA end is closer to TRBJ2-5. CDR3 length: 13 amino acids. The CDR3 bases are TGTGCCAGCGCCCAGGCTCACCAAGAGACCCAGTACTTC. Translation: CASAQAHQETQYF.

The V call is TRBV9, the J call TRBJ1-1, with TRBD1 as a possible D gene (6 bases). Germline V gene data show CDR1 as SGDLS and CDR2 as YYNGEE. The CDR3 contains 16 residues. V lost 4 bases, J lost 1 base, and 17 bases lay in between. In DNA, the CDR3 is TGTGCCAGCAGCCCTCACAGGGTACCGACGAACACTGAAGCTTTCTTT. Amino acids: CASSPHRVPTNTEAFF.

The chain has TRBV19 and TRBJ1-1, with a possible D match to TRBD1 (5 bases). There are 18 residues in the CDR3. From germline, CDR1 is LNHDA and CDR2 SQIVND (reference sequence). The germline V and J ends were trimmed by 3 bases and 1 base, with 21 bases remaining between them. CDR3 sequence: CASSIGPGTLRANTEAFF. CDR3 DNA: TGTGCCAGTAGTATTGGGCCCGGGACCCTAAGAGCGAACACTGAAGCTTTCTTT.

This chain connects TRBV14 to TRBJ2-7, with D unresolved. The CDR3 runs to 14 residues. Germline V gene sequence: CDR1 SGHDN, CDR2 FVKESK. V gave up 0 bases and J gave up 4 bases, with 10 bases separating them. The CDR3 here is CASSQDVWQYEQYF. The CDR3 DNA sequence: TGTGCCAGCAGCCAAGATGTATGGCAGTACGAGCAGTACTTC.

The V call is TRBV20-1, the J call TRBJ2-5; the match to TRBD2 covers 12 bases. The V and J ends lost 5 bases and 4 bases, in that order; junction bases with no gene match: 8. This CDR3 region has 15 residues. Germline V gives CDR1 DFQATT, CDR2 SNEGSKA (reference sequence). The CDR3 region is CSARRLAGALETQYF. CDR3 coding DNA: TGCAGTGCTCGGCGACTAGCGGGAGCGTTAGAGACCCAGTACTTC.

The table lists this clonotype with a few counts. The chain carries TRBV6-6 and TRBJ2-3, with a weak D call TRBD2 (5 bases). CDR1 and CDR2 from the germline V gene are MNHNY and SVGAGI (reference sequence). V was cut by 6 bases and J by 6 bases, with 13 bases left in between. The CDR3 has 13 residues. The CDR3 loop is CASSHGLWDTQYF. The CDR3, as DNA: TGTGCCAGCAGCCACGGACTGTGGGATACGCAGTATTTT.

This clonotype was observed a handful of times. The chain joins TRBV9 to TRBJ2-2; TRBD2 agrees at 12 bases. With V trimmed by 3 bases and J by 3 bases, 18 bases remained unmatched. From germline, CDR1 is SGDLS and CDR2 YYNGEE. The CDR3 sequence is 21 residues long. The CDR3 reads CASSARLSSGGARKDTGELFF. CDR3 coding DNA: TGTGCCAGCAGCGCGAGACTTTCTAGCGGGGGGGCCCGAAAGGACACCGGGGAGCTGTTTTTT.

The chain recombines TRBV20-1 with TRBJ2-1, with D hard to call. Germline loops: CDR1 DFQATT, CDR2 SNEGSKA (reference sequence). With 3 bases removed from V and 9 bases from J, the gap between germline ends came to 12 bases. This CDR3 comprises 12 residues. In nucleotides, the CDR3 is TGCAGTGCTAGGGTTACGGGCCCTGAGCAGTTCTTC. Encoded protein: CSARVTGPEQFF.

In this sample, this clonotype turned up a few times. The CDR3 DNA reads as TGTGCCAGCAGCTTAGCACCAATGCGCGGGGGCGACACAGATACGCAGTATTTT. Encoded protein: CASSLAPMRGGDTDTQYF. The chain carries TRBV7-3 and TRBJ2-3; a possible D gene is TRBD2 (7 bases). This CDR3 contains 18 residues. Germline V lookup: CDR1 SGHTA, CDR2 FQGTGA. V gave up 2 bases and J gave up 2 bases, with 20 bases separating them.

In this sample, this clonotype turned up a few times. An end of the junction differs from the germline gene, which may be a read error. The V gene is TRBV9, the J gene TRBJ1-2; D gene unclear. Looked up from germline, CDR1 is SGDLS and CDR2 is YYNGEE. This CDR3 is 13 amino acids long. CDR3 in amino acids: CVSSAEGNYGYTF. CDR3 coding DNA: TGTGTCAGCAGCGCCGAGGGCAACTATGGCTACACCTTC. Full variable domain (outside the CDR3, taken from reference TRBV9 and TRBJ1-2): DSGVTQTPKHLITATGQRVTLRCSPRSGDLSVYWYQQSLDQGLQFLIQYYNGEERAKGNILERFSAQQFPDLHSELNLSSLELGDSALYFCVSSAEGNYGYTFGSGTRLTVV.

The rearrangement joins TRBV6-6 to TRBJ2-5; either TRBD1 or TRBD2 may supply D (5 bases each). The last part of the DNA fits TRBJ2-7 better; the J call may be wrong. Germline assignment: CDR1 MNHNY and CDR2 SVGAGI (reference sequence). The CDR3 extends over 15 amino acids. CDR3 DNA sequence: TGTGCCAGCAGTTACGAGGGACCGATGCCCTACGAGCAGTACTTC. It is translated as CASSYEGPMPYEQYF.

The chain has TRBV9 and TRBJ2-7; 8 nucleotides agree with TRBD1. With V trimmed by 3 bases and J by 4 bases, 6 bases remained unmatched. The CDR3 runs 14 residues. Germline loops: CDR1 SGDLS, CDR2 YYNGEE. Here the CDR3 DNA reads TGTGCCAGCAGCGCCGGGACAGGAAAATACGAGCAGTACGTC. Protein: CASSAGTGKYEQYV.

The chain employs TRBV2 and TRBJ2-7; D unclear. The end of the DNA fits TRBJ2-1 better, so the J call may be wrong. Germline lookup yields CDR1 SNHLY and CDR2 FYNNEI. The CDR3 is 11 residues long. CDR3 nucleotides: TGTGCCAGCAGTGAGTTAGAGAAGCAGTTCTTC. Encoded protein: CASSELEKQFF.

This clonotype was recorded only once. This chain uses TRBV28 with TRBJ1-1, with D possibly being TRBD1 (5 bases). The germline V gene encodes CDR1 MDHEN and CDR2 SYDVKM. The CDR3 has 15 residues. V lost 7 bases and J lost 4, with 19 bases in between. In DNA form, the CDR3 reads TGTGCCAGCATCCAGGGAATCCCACGTGTCACTGAAGCTTTCTTT. Translated: CASIQGIPRVTEAFF. Supplemented by reference TRBV28 and TRBJ1-1, the full variable domain reads DVKVTQSSRYLVKRTGEKVFLECVQDMDHENMFWYRQDPGLGLRLIYFSYDVKMKEKGDIPEGYSVSREKKERFSLILESASTNQTSMYLCASIQGIPRVTEAFFGQGTRLTVV.

This clonotype was counted a few times. The V call is TRBV29-1, the J call TRBJ2-5; TRBD1 might be the D (6 bases). The CDR3 covers 14 residues. Germline lookup yields CDR1 SQVTM and CDR2 ANQGSEA. Trimming took off 1 base at V and 0 bases at J, with 9 bases between the two ends. The CDR3, as DNA: TGCAGCGTTGAAGGAGGACAGCACCAAGAGACCCAGTACTTC. Translated: CSVEGGQHQETQYF.

The rearrangement uses TRBV28 and TRBJ2-5, with 7 bases matching TRBD1. Germline trimming cut 5 bases from V and 7 bases from J; bases unmatched to any gene: 13. The V gene's germline CDR1 is MDHEN and CDR2 SYDVKM. The CDR3 length is 15 residues. The CDR3 bases are TGTGCCAGCAGTGGGACAGTCGCTCTACGTGGGACCCAGTACTTC. It translates to CASSGTVALRGTQYF.

This clonotype has only a few counts. The chain has TRBV5-1 and TRBJ2-3; D not resolved. The germline V gene encodes CDR1 SGHRS and CDR2 YFSETQ. The CDR3 covers 14 residues. Trimming left V 8 bases short and J 0 bases short, with 13 bases between. In DNA form, the CDR3 reads TGCGCCAGTACGACGCAAGGGAGCACAGATACGCAGTATTTT. Protein product: CASTTQGSTDTQYF.

Only a few counts were recorded for this clonotype. A junction end diverges from the germline sequence, so it may reflect a read error. The gene calls are TRBV18 and TRBJ1-4; perhaps TRBD1 as D (6 bases). The CDR3 has 14 amino acids. Germline-derived CDR1 and CDR2 are KGHSH and LQKENI. CDR3 loop: CASSSGTTDEKLFF. DNA for the CDR3: TGTGCCAGCTCATCCGGGACAACTGATGAAAAACTGTTTTTT.

CDR3 amino acids: CASSPSGRAIEQFF. In nucleotides, the CDR3 is TGTGCCAGCAGCCCTAGCGGGAGGGCCATTGAGCAGTTCTTC. The chain has TRBV7-9 and TRBJ2-1, with 12 bases identical to TRBD2. The CDR3 has 14 residues. CDR1 and CDR2 from the germline V gene are SEHNR and FQNEAQ (reference sequence). V was clipped by 5 bases and J by 9 bases; unmatched bases: 5.

V gene TRBV5-1 combines with J gene TRBJ2-1; unclear D gene. The CDR3 is 14 residues long. V lost 2 bases, J lost 3 bases, and 9 bases lay in between. CDR1 and CDR2 (germline): SGHRS, YFSETQ. The CDR3 nucleotides are TGCGCCAGCAGCTTTTTAGGAGACTACAATGAGCAGTTCTTC. Translation gives CASSFLGDYNEQFF. Together with reference TRBV5-1 and TRBJ2-1, the CDR3 gives the full variable domain: KAGVTQTPRYLIKTRGQQVTLSCSPISGHRSVSWYQQTPGQGLQFLFEYFSETQRNKGNFPGRFSGRQFSNSRSEMNVSTLELGDSALYLCASSFLGDYNEQFFGPGTRLTVL.

This sequence joins TRBV18 and TRBJ1-2, with unresolved D. Germline loops: CDR1 KGHSH, CDR2 LQKENI. The CDR3 extends over 13 amino acids. Between the trimmed V and J ends, which lost 6 bases and 7 bases, there was a span of 15 bases. The CDR3 sequence: CASSWEALGGYTF. CDR3 in DNA: TGTGCCAGCTCCTGGGAAGCTTTGGGTGGCTACACCTTC.

This clonotype has more than one count but fewer than ten. The V gene is TRBV7-9, the J gene TRBJ2-3; D might be TRBD2 (6 bases). Trimming took 5 bases from V and 2 from J, leaving 11 bases between them. In germline, CDR1 is SEHNR, CDR2 FQNEAQ (reference sequence). This CDR3 comprises 14 residues. In DNA, the CDR3 is TGTGCCAGCAGCCCGAGGGAGGTCACAGATACGCAGTATTTT. It is translated as CASSPREVTDTQYF.

This clonotype was counted only a few times. J is TRBJ1-1 and V is TRBV18; 9 bases align to TRBD1. J gave up 1 base and V 4 bases, and 4 bases lay outside the gene matches. The CDR3 has 15 amino acids. Looked up from germline, CDR1 is KGHSH and CDR2 is LQKENI. The CDR3 region is CASSLGQGTNTEAFF. The DNA for the CDR3 is TGTGCCAGCTCACTTGGACAGGGGACGAACACTGAAGCTTTCTTT.

This clonotype was counted many times. The chain carries TRBV7-3 and TRBJ2-1; 10 bases are a match to TRBD1. The ends lost 2 bases at V and 7 bases at J; junction bases unmatched: 2. From germline, CDR1 is SGHTA and CDR2 FQGTGA. CDR3 length: 14 amino acids. This CDR3 is CASSLGQGGNEQFF. The CDR3 DNA sequence: TGTGCCAGCAGCTTAGGACAGGGGGGGAATGAGCAGTTCTTC. Full variable domain (missing parts from reference TRBV7-3 and TRBJ2-1): GAGVSQTPSNKVTEKGKYVELRCDPISGHTALYWYRQSLGQGPEFLIYFQGTGAADDSGLPNDRFFAVRPEGSVSTLKIQRTERGDSAVYLCASSLGQGGNEQFFGPGTRLTVL.

This clonotype showed up just a few times. The J gene is TRBJ2-5, the V gene TRBV9; D may correspond to TRBD1 or TRBD2 (6 bases each). TRBJ2-1 explains the end of the DNA better; the J call may be wrong. The CDR3 spans 16 residues. The germline V gene has CDR1 SGDLS and CDR2 YYNGEE. CDR3 sequence (DNA): TGTGCCAGCAGCCCCGTCGAGGGGGGTGTCTTCAATGAGCAGTTCTTC. This encodes CASSPVEGGVFNEQFF.

This sequence joins TRBV20-1 and TRBJ2-7, with 9 nucleotides matching TRBD1. The germline gives CDR1 DFQATT, CDR2 SNEGSKA (reference sequence). V lost 6 bases, J lost 5 bases, and 20 bases stayed unmatched. The CDR3 covers 17 residues. The CDR3 here is CSAKRRYRGQIRDEQYF. The DNA for the CDR3 is TGCAGTGCAAAACGAAGGTACAGGGGGCAGATCAGGGACGAGCAGTACTTC.